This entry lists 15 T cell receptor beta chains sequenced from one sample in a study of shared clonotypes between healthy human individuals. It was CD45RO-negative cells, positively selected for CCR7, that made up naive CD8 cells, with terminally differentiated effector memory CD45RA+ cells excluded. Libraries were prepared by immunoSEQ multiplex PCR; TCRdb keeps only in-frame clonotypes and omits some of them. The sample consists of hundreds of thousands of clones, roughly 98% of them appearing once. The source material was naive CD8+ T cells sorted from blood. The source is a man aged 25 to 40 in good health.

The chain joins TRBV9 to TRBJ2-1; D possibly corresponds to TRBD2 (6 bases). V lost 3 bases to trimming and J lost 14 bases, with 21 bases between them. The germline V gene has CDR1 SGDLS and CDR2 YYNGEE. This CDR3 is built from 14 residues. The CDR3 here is CASSAPLDGSDKFF. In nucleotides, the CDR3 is TGTGCCAGCAGCGCCCCCCTCGACGGGAGTGATAAGTTCTTC.

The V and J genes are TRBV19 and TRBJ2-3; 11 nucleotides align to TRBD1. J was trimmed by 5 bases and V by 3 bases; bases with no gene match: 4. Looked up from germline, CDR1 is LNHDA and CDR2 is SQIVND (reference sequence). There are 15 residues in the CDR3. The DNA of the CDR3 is TGTGCCAGTAGTATGGACAGGGGGCGCAAAGATACGCAGTATTTT. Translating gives CASSMDRGRKDTQYF.

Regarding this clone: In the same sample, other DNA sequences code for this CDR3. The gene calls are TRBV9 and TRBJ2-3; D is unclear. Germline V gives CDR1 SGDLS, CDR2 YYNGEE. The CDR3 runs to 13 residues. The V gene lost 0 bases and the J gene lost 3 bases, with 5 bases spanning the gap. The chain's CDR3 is CASSVEVTDTQYF. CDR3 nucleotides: TGTGCCAGCAGCGTAGAGGTAACAGATACGCAGTATTTT.

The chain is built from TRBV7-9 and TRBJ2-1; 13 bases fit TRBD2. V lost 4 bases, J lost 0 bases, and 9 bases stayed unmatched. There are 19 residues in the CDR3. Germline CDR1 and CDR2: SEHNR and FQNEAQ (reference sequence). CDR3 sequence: CASSSGLAGKGSSYNEQFF. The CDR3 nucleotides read TGTGCCAGCAGCTCGGGACTAGCGGGGAAGGGGAGCTCCTACAATGAGCAGTTCTTC.

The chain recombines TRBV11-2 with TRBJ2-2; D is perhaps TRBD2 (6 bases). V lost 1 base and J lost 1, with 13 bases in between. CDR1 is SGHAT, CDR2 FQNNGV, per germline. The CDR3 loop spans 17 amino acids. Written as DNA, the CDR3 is TGTGCCAGCAGCTTAGTCCTTTCGGGGGAGAACACCGGGGAGCTGTTTTTT. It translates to CASSLVLSGENTGELFF.

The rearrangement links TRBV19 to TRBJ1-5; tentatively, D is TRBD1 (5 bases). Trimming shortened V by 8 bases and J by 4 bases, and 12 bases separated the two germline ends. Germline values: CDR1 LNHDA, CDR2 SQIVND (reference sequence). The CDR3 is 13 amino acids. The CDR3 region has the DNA TGTGCCAGTGAATTCTCAGGGAATCAGCCCCAGCATTTT. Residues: CASEFSGNQPQHF.

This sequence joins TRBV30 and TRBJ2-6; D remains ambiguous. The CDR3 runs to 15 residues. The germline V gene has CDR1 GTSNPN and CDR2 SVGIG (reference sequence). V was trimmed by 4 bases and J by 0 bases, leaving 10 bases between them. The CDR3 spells CAWTLGVSGANVLTF. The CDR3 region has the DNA TGTGCCTGGACCCTTGGGGTCTCTGGGGCCAACGTCCTGACTTTC. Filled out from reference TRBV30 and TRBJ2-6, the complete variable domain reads SQTIHQWPATLVQPVGSPLSLECTVEGTSNPNLYWYRQAAGRGLQLLFYSVGIGQISSEVPQNLSASRPQDRQFILSSKKLLLSDSGFYLCAWTLGVSGANVLTFGAGSRLTVL.

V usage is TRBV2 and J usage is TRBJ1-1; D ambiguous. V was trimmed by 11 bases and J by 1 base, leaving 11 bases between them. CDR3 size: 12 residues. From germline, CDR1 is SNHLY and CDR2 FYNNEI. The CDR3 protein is CAGSRGNTEAFF. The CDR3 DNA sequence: TGTGCCGGTTCAAGAGGGAACACTGAAGCTTTCTTT.

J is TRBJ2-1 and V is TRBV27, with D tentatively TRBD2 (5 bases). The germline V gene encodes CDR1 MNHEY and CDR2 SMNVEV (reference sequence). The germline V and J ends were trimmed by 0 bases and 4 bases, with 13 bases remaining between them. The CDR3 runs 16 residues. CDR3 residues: CASSLSAGERYNEQFF. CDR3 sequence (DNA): TGTGCCAGCAGTTTATCCGCCGGGGAGCGATACAATGAGCAGTTCTTC.

CDR3 DNA: TGTGCCAGCAGCTCAGGACTAGCGAACTACGAGCAGTACTTC. Its translation: CASSSGLANYEQYF. The gene calls are TRBV13 and TRBJ2-7, with 9 bases fitting TRBD2. Germline-derived CDR1 and CDR2 are PRHDT and FYEKMQ (reference sequence). CDR3 length: 14 residues. V was pared by 4 bases and J by 3 bases, with 4 bases of the junction left unmatched.

The CDR3 bases are TGTGCCAGCAGTTTCGGGTCTGGAGGGTTCGACGAGCAGTACTTC. Protein: CASSFGSGGFDEQYF. The V call is TRBV27, the J call TRBJ2-7; a possible D gene is TRBD2 (6 bases). There are 15 residues in the CDR3. Trimming stripped 3 bases from V and 5 bases from J, with 17 bases between. The germline V gene has CDR1 MNHEY and CDR2 SMNVEV (reference sequence).

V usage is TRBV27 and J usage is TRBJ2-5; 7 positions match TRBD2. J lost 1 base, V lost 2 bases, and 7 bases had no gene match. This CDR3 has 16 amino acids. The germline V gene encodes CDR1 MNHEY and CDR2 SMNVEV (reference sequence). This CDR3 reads CASSLLSGEGQETQYF. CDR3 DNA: TGTGCCAGCAGTTTACTGTCGGGGGAGGGCCAAGAGACCCAGTACTTC.

The CDR3, as DNA: TGTGCCAGCAGTGGGGGTCCGTACACAGATACGCAGTATTTT. Encoded protein: CASSGGPYTDTQYF. The chain couples TRBV2 to TRBJ2-3; no reliable D call. CDR1 is SNHLY, CDR2 FYNNEI, per germline. Trimming stripped 4 bases from V and 2 bases from J, with 10 bases between. This CDR3 comprises 14 residues.

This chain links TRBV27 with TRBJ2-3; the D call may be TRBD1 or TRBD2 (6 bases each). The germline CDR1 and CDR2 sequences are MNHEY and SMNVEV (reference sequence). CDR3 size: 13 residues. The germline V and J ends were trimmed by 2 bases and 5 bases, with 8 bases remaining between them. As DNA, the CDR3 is TGTGCCAGCAGTTTAGGGGGGCGAGATACGCAGTATTTT. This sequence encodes CASSLGGRDTQYF.

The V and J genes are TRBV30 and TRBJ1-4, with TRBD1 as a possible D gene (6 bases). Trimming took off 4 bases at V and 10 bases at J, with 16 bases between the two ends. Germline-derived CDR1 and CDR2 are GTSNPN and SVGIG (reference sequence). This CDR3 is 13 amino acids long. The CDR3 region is CAWNPGVIRKLFF. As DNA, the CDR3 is TGTGCCTGGAATCCAGGGGTAATTCGAAAACTGTTTTTT.